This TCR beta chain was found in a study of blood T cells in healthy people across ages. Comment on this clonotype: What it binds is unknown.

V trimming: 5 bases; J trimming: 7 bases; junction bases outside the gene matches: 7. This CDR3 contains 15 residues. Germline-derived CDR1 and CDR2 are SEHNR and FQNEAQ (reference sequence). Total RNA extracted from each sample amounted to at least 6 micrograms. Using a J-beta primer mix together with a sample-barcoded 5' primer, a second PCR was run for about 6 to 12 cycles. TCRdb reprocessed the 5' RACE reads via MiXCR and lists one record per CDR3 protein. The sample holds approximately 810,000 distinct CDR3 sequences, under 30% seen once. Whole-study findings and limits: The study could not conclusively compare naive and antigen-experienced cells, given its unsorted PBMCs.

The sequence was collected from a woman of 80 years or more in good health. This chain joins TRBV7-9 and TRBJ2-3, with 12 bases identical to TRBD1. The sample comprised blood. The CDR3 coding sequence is TGTGCCAGCAGCGGGGGGACAGGGGGCGATAATACGCAGTATTTT. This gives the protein CASSGGTGGDNTQYF.